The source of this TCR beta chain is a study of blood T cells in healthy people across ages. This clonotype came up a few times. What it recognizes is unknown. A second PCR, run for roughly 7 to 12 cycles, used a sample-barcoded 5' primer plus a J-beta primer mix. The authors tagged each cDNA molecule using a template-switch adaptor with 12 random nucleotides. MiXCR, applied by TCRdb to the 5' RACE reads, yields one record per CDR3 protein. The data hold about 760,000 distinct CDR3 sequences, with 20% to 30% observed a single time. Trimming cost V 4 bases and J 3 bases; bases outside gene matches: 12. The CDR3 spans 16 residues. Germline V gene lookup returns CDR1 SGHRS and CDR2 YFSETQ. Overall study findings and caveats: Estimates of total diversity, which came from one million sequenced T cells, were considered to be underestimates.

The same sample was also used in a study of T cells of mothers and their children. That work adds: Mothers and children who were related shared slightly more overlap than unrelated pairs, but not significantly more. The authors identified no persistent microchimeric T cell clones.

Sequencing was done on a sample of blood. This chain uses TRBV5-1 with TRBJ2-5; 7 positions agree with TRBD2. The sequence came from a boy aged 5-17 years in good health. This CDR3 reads CASSRTQDGGKETQYF. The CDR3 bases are TGCGCCAGCAGCCGAACTCAGGACGGGGGGAAAGAGACCCAGTACTTC.